What follows are 2 T cell receptor beta chains derived from one specimen sequenced in a study of metastatic and nonmetastatic thyroid tumors. Each patient went into thyroid surgery without having received any treatment. TCRdb re-analyzed the PCR reads using MiXCR. The sample has approximately 24,000 clones, less than 25% seen once. Sequenced: blood. These receptors all stem from a male donor with papillary thyroid cancer or a benign thyroid nodule (not recorded which). Some clones in this sample may be carry-over from other donors' samples.

This clone has a count of ten or more. The rearrangement links TRBV15 to TRBJ2-5; D unclear. This CDR3 has 15 residues. V was clipped by 1 base and J by 0 bases, with 9 bases between them. Germline V lookup: CDR1 LNHNV, CDR2 YYDKDF (reference sequence). The CDR3 DNA sequence: TGTGCCACCAGCAGAGGCCAGAGAAACCAAGAGACCCAGTACTTC. Translating gives CATSRGQRNQETQYF.

This clone was observed many times. The V call is TRBV11-2, the J call TRBJ2-5; tentatively, D is TRBD2 (6 bases). CDR1 is SGHAT, CDR2 FQNNGV, per germline. The CDR3 is made up of 13 amino acids. V lost 3 bases and J lost 4, with 9 bases in between. The CDR3: CASSFGGRETQYF. The CDR3 DNA follows: TGTGCCAGCAGCTTCGGGGGTAGAGAGACCCAGTACTTC.